These 2 T cell receptor beta chains were all obtained from the same sample, sequenced in a study of blood T cell repertoires in COVID-19 (dated by TCRdb to about 2020). Libraries came from the immunoSEQ multiplex PCR assay. The source is immuneACCESS, and TCRdb retained only in-frame sequences with V and J called. Part of the clones is not carried over; for the studies checked, unresolved V genes explain less than half of this, and the remainder is unexplained. The sample table records over 300,000 clones; roughly 85% of these occur just once. Roughly 7% of the sample is taken by the ten largest. Sequenced material: peripheral blood. The receptors were gathered from a human donor in a cohort sampled during active COVID-19.

This clone occurred once. The chain has TRBV3-1 (or the pseudogene TRBV3-2) and TRBJ1-1; D remains ambiguous. The germline V gene has CDR1 LGHDT and CDR2 YNNKEL (reference sequence). The ends were cut back, 6 bases at V and 1 base at J, with 15 bases in the middle. The CDR3 covers 15 residues. The DNA of the CDR3 is TGTGCCAGCAGTTCCACCCTTTTCGGGAACACTGAAGCTTTCTTT. Protein sequence: CASSSTLFGNTEAFF.

The chain combines TRBV5-1 with TRBJ2-5; 7 bases fit TRBD1. The CDR3 sequence is 15 residues long. V lost 5 bases and J lost 4; bases outside the gene matches: 11. Germline V lookup: CDR1 SGHRS, CDR2 YFSETQ. CDR3 coding DNA: TGCGCCAGCAGTCGACAGGGATTCTATCGAGAGACCCAGTACTTC. This encodes CASSRQGFYRETQYF.